These 17 T cell receptor beta chains were all obtained from the same sample, sequenced in a study of blood T cells in healthy people across ages. Using a J-beta primer mix together with a sample-barcoded 5' primer, a second PCR was run for roughly 7 to 12 cycles. TCRdb recomputed calls from the 5' RACE reads with MiXCR, one row per CDR3 protein. The sample consists of 450,000 to 700,000 distinct CDR3 sequences, about 25% of them appearing once. Sequenced: blood. These receptors were taken from a woman in her 70s in good health.

The V call is TRBV6-2 or TRBV6-3, the J call TRBJ1-1; 7 bases agree with TRBD1. This CDR3 spans 15 amino acids. CDR1 and CDR2 from the germline V gene are MNHEY and SVGEGT. Trimming removed 6 bases from V and 1 base from J; junction bases left unmatched: 8. CDR3 sequence reads: CASRHRDRANTEAFF. CDR3 in DNA: TGTGCCAGCAGGCACCGTGACAGGGCGAACACTGAAGCTTTCTTT.

This clonotype was recorded a few times. The chain links TRBV29-1 to TRBJ2-7, with D perhaps matching TRBD1 (6 bases). Trimming removed 5 bases at V and 2 bases at J, with 19 bases between. Germline V gene lookup returns CDR1 SQVTM and CDR2 ANQGSEA. This CDR3 is 15 amino acids long. CDR3 nucleotides: TGCAGCGTTTTAAGGGGAGCAGGGGAAACCTACGAGCAGTACTTC. This sequence encodes CSVLRGAGETYEQYF.

In this sample, this clonotype turned up a few times. The V and J genes are TRBV6-2 or TRBV6-3 and TRBJ2-6, with TRBD1 identical over 7 bases. The CDR3 contains 17 residues. In germline, CDR1 is MNHEY, CDR2 SVGEGT. V trimming: 6 bases; J trimming: 2 bases; junction bases outside the gene matches: 10. The CDR3 nucleotides read TGTGCCAGCAGCCGCCGGACAGGAGAAGCTGGGGCCAACGTCCTGACTTTC. Translated, it gives CASSRRTGEAGANVLTF.

This chain links TRBV5-6 with TRBJ2-7; 7 bases fit TRBD1. The CDR3 is 15 residues long. Germline V gene lookup returns CDR1 SGHDT and CDR2 YYEEEE. Unmatched junction bases numbered 9, after V lost 4 bases and J lost 2 bases. In DNA, the CDR3 is TGTGCCAGCAGCCCTCGGACAGGATTCGCCTACGAGCAGTACTTC. Amino acid sequence: CASSPRTGFAYEQYF. The full variable domain, rest sourced from reference TRBV5-6 and TRBJ2-7, is DAGVTQSPTHLIKTRGQQVTLRCSPKSGHDTVSWYQQALGQGPQFIFQYYEEEERQRGNFPDRFSGHQFPNYSSELNVNALLLGDSALYLCASSPRTGFAYEQYFGPGTRLTVT.

This clonotype was recorded many times. The chain employs TRBV6-5 and TRBJ2-3; TRBD2 aligns across 8 bases. Looked up from germline, CDR1 is MNHEY and CDR2 is SVGAGI. The CDR3 sequence is 14 residues long. V lost 10 bases to trimming and J lost 5 bases; unmatched junction nucleotides: 11. The CDR3 is CATERRGGEDTQYF. DNA of the CDR3: TGTGCCACTGAAAGACGGGGGGGCGAAGATACGCAGTATTTT.

The rearrangement links TRBV5-6 to TRBJ1-1; no definite D call. CDR1 is SGHDT and CDR2 is YYEEEE in the germline V gene. The CDR3 loop spans 13 amino acids. V lost 1 base to trimming and J lost 11 bases, with 15 bases between them. Here the CDR3 reads CASSLNRRVSAFF. CDR3 nucleotides: TGTGCCAGCAGCTTGAATCGGAGGGTTAGCGCTTTCTTT.

The chain uses TRBV19 and TRBJ1-5, with D possibly being TRBD1 (5 bases). With 5 bases removed from V and 3 bases from J, the gap between germline ends came to 11 bases. Germline loops: CDR1 LNHDA, CDR2 SQIVND (reference sequence). There are 14 residues in the CDR3. CDR3 protein: CASSPGPLNQPQHF. Written as DNA, the CDR3 is TGTGCCAGTAGTCCAGGGCCTCTCAATCAGCCCCAGCATTTT.

A few counts support this clonotype. The chain combines TRBV7-2 with TRBJ2-1; 14 positions match TRBD2. Trimming took 1 base from V and 8 from J; bases not matched to a gene: 4. There are 16 residues in the CDR3. Germline V lookup: CDR1 SGHTA, CDR2 FQGNSA. CDR3 protein: CASSLGLAGGAHEQFF. CDR3 DNA: TGTGCCAGCAGCTTAGGACTAGCGGGGGGGGCGCATGAGCAGTTCTTC.

J is TRBJ2-7 and V is TRBV18; D unclear. The CDR3 is 13 residues long. The germline V and J ends were trimmed by 6 bases and 7 bases, with 16 bases remaining between them. Germline V CDR1 and CDR2: KGHSH, LQKENI. The DNA for the CDR3 is TGTGCCAGCTCCACCGAAATGCCCTCGGAGCAGTACTTC. Its protein is CASSTEMPSEQYF. Looking up the rest from reference TRBV18 and TRBJ2-7 gives the full variable domain: NAGVMQNPRHLVRRRGQEARLRCSPMKGHSHVYWYRQLPEEGLKFMVYLQKENIIDESGMPKERFSAEFPKEGPSILRIQQVVRGDSAAYFCASSTEMPSEQYFGPGTRLTVT.

The table lists this clonotype with a few counts. The chain employs TRBV9 and TRBJ1-6; D is unresolved. The CDR3 is 16 amino acids. V lost 0 bases and J 3 bases, leaving 10 bases between the germline ends. Germline V gene sequence: CDR1 SGDLS, CDR2 YYNGEE. The CDR3 DNA reads TGTGCCAGCAGCGTAGGAGGTGGATTCTATAATTCACCCCTCCACTTT. This gives the protein CASSVGGGFYNSPLHF.

This clonotype has a count of ten or more. The V call is TRBV7-3, the J call TRBJ2-1; 7 bases agree with TRBD2. The CDR3 is 18 residues long. The V gene's germline CDR1 is SGHTA and CDR2 FQGTGA. Trimming removed 1 base from V and 4 bases from J; junction bases left unmatched: 13. Here the CDR3 DNA reads TGTGCCAGCAGCTTAAGCGTCGCTGGGACTACCGCATACAATGAGCAGTTCTTC. It yields the protein CASSLSVAGTTAYNEQFF.

The chain joins TRBV4-1 to TRBJ1-3; D ambiguous. Germline CDR1 and CDR2: MGHRA and YSYEKL. Trimming cost V 0 bases and J 0 bases, with 6 bases left between them. The CDR3 totals 15 residues. CDR3 protein: CASSQDASSGNTIYF. The CDR3 coding sequence is TGCGCCAGCAGCCAAGATGCCAGCTCTGGAAACACCATATATTTT.

This clonotype was recorded a few times. This chain connects TRBV20-1 to TRBJ2-1; 9 nucleotides match TRBD2. Looked up from germline, CDR1 is DFQATT and CDR2 is SNEGSKA (reference sequence). Trimming at V came to 2 bases and at J to 7 bases, leaving 9 bases not matched to a gene. The CDR3 sequence is 15 residues long. The CDR3 nucleotides read TGCAGTGCTAGACTAGCGGGGCCTGGTACGAATGAGCAGTTCTTC. Its protein product is CSARLAGPGTNEQFF.

The chain has TRBV20-1 and TRBJ1-4; possible D gene TRBD1, 6 bases. The CDR3 spans 12 residues. The V and J ends lost 7 bases and 3 bases respectively, with 9 bases between them. Germline lookup yields CDR1 DFQATT and CDR2 SNEGSKA (reference sequence). Written as DNA, the CDR3 is TGCAGTGGGAAGGGGGCTAATGAAAAACTGTTTTTT. Protein: CSGKGANEKLFF.

The genes are TRBV7-2 and TRBJ2-5; D not certain. Germline-derived CDR1 and CDR2 are SGHTA and FQGNSA. The CDR3 contains 13 residues. V was shortened by 1 base and J by 5 bases, with 8 bases between the two germline ends. CDR3 sequence: CASSLVLRETQYF. The CDR3 DNA follows: TGTGCCAGCAGCTTAGTTCTGCGGGAGACCCAGTACTTC.

For the CDR3, the DNA is TGCGCCAGCAGCTTGACTAGATGGGATGAGCAGTTCTTC. Its protein product is CASSLTRWDEQFF. The chain combines TRBV5-1 with TRBJ2-1; a possible D gene is TRBD2 (5 bases). CDR1 and CDR2 (germline): SGHRS, YFSETQ. The ends were cut back, 1 base at V and 8 bases at J, with 10 bases in the middle. The CDR3 extends over 13 amino acids.

The rearrangement links TRBV12-5 to TRBJ1-1; D possibly corresponds to TRBD1 (5 bases). Germline V gives CDR1 LGHNT, CDR2 FRNRAP. The CDR3 sequence is 13 residues long. Trimming pared 5 bases from V and 1 base from J, leaving 8 bases between. The CDR3 DNA sequence: TGTGCTAGTGGTGTCCAGGGGAACACTGAAGCTTTCTTT. Its translation: CASGVQGNTEAFF.